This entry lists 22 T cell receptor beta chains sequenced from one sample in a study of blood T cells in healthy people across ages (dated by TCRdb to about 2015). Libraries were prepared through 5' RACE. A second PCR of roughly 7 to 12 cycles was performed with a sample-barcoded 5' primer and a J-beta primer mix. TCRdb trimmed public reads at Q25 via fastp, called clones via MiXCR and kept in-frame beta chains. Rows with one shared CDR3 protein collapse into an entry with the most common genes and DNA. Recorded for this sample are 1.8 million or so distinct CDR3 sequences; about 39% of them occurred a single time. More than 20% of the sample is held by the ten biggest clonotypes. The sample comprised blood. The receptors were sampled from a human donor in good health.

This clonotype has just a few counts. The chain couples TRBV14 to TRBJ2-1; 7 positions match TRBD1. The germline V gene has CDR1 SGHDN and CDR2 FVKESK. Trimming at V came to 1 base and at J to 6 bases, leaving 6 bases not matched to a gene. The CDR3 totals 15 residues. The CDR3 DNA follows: TGTGCCAGCAGCCAAGGGCAGGGGGATGGCAATGAGCAGTTCTTC. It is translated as CASSQGQGDGNEQFF.

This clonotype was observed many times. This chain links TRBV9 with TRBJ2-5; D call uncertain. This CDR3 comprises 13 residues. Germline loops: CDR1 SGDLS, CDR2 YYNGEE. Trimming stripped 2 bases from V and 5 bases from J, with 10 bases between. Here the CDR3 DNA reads TGTGCCAGCAGCGTGACTCCCTGGGAGACCCAGTACTTC. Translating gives CASSVTPWETQYF.

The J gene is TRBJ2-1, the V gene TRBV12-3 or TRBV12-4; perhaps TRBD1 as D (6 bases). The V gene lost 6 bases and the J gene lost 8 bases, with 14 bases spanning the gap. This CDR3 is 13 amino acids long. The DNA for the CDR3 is TGTGCCAGCAGCCTGGACAGTGCCGATGAGCAGTTCTTC. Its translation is CASSLDSADEQFF.

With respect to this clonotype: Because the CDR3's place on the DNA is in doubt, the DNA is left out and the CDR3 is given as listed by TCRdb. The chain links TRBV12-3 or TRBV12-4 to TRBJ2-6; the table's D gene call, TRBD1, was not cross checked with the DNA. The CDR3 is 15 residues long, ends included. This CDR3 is CASREWGSGANVRTF.

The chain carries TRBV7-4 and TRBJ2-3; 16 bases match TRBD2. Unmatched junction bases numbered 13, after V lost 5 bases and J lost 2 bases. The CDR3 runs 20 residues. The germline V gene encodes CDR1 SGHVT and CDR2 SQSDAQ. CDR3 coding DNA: TGTGCCAGCAGCAAGGGACTAGCGGGGGGGCCAAATATGAACACAGATACGCAGTATTTT. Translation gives CASSKGLAGGPNMNTDTQYF.

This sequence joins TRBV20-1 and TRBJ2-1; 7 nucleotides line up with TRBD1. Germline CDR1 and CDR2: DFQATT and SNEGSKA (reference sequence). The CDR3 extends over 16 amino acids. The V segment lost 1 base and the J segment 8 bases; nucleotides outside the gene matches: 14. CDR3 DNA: TGCAGTGCTAGAGCCCCACGACGACAGGGCATTTATGAGCAGTTCTTC. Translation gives CSARAPRRQGIYEQFF.

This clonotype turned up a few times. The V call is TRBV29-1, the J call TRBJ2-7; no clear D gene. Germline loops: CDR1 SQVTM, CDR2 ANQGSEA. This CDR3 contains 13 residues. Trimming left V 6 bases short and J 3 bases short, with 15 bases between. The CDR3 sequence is CSVGRDNGYEQYF. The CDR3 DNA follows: TGCAGCGTAGGACGCGACAATGGCTACGAGCAGTACTTC.

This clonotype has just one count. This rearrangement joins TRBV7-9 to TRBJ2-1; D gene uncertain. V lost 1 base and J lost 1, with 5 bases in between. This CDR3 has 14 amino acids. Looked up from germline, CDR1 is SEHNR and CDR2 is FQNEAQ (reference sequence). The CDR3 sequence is CASSLELSYNEQFF. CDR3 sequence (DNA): TGTGCCAGCAGCTTAGAATTGTCCTACAATGAGCAGTTCTTC.

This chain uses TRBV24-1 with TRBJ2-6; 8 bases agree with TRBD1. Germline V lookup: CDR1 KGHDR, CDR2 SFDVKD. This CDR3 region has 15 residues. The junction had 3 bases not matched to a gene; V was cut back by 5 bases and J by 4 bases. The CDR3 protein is CATSGTGLGANVLTF. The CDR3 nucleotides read TGTGCCACCAGTGGGACAGGGCTGGGGGCCAACGTCCTGACTTTC.

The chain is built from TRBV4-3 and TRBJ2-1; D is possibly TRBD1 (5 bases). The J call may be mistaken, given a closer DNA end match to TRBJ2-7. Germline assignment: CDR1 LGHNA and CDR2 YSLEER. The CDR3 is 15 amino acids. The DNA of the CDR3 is TGCGCCAGCAGCCAGGTCATCGACAGAGCCTACGAGCAGTACTTC. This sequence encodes CASSQVIDRAYEQYF.

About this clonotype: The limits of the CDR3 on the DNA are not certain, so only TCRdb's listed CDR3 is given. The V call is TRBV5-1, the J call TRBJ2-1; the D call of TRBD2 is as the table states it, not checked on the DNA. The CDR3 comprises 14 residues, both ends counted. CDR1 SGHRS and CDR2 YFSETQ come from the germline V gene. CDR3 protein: CASSWEVAGGIKFF.

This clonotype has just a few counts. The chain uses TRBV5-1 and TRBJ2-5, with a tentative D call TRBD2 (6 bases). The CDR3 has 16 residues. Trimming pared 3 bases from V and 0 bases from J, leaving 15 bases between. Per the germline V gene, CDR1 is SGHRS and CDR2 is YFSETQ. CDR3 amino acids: CASSWRVPRNQETQYF. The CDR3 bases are TGCGCCAGCAGCTGGAGGGTGCCACGAAACCAAGAGACCCAGTACTTC.

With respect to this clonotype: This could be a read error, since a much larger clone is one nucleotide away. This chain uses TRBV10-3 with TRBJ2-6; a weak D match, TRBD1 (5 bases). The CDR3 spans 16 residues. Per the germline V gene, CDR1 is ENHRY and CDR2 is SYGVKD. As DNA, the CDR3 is TGTGCCATCAGTGATTTGGAGCGCTCTGGGGCCAACGTCCTGATTTTC. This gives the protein CAISDLERSGANVLIF.

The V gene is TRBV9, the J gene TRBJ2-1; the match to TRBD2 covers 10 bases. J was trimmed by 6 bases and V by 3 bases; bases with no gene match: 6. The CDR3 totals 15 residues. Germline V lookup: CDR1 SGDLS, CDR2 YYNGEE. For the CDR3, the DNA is TGTGCCAGCAGCGCAGCGGGGGGGCCGGGCAATGAGCAGTTCTTC. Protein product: CASSAAGGPGNEQFF.

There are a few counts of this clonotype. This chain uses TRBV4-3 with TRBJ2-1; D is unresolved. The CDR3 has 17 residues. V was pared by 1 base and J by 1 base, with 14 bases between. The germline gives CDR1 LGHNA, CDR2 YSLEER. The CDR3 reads CASSQVLLEESYNEQFF. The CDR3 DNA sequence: TGCGCCAGCAGCCAAGTCTTGCTAGAGGAGTCCTACAATGAGCAGTTCTTC.

In DNA form, the CDR3 reads TGCAGCGTTGTCCAGGACAGGGACCTCCCGGGCTACACCTTC. It is translated as CSVVQDRDLPGYTF. The chain carries TRBV29-1 and TRBJ1-2, with 8 bases aligning to TRBD1. The V gene end was trimmed by 4 bases and the J gene end by 8 bases; junction bases not matched to a gene: 12. The CDR3 is made up of 14 amino acids. CDR1 and CDR2 from the germline V gene are SQVTM and ANQGSEA.

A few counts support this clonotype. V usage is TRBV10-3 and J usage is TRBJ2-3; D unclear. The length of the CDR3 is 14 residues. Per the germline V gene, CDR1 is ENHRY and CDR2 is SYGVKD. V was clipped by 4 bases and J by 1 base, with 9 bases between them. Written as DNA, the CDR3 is TGTGCCATCAGTGCGAGTGTGGGCACAGATACGCAGTATTTT. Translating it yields CAISASVGTDTQYF.

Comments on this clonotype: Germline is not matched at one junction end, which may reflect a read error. CDR3 in DNA: TGCGCCAGCAACACGCCCTCTGGGGCCAACGCCCTGACTTTC. Its protein is CASNTPSGANALTF. The chain recombines TRBV5-1 with TRBJ2-6, with a weak D call TRBD1 (5 bases). The CDR3 consists of 14 residues. Looked up from germline, CDR1 is SGHRS and CDR2 is YFSETQ.

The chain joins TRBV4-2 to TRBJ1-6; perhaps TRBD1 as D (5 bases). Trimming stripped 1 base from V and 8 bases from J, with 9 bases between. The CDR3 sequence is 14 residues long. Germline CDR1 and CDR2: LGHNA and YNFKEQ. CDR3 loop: CASSQVQGDSPLHF. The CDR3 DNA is TGTGCCAGCAGCCAAGTCCAGGGCGATTCACCCCTCCACTTT.

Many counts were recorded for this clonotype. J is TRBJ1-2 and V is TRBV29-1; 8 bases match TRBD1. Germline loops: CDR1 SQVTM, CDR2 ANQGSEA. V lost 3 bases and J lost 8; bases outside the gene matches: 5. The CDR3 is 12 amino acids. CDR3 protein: CSVEVAGGGYTF. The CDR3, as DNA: TGCAGCGTTGAGGTGGCAGGGGGCGGCTACACCTTC.

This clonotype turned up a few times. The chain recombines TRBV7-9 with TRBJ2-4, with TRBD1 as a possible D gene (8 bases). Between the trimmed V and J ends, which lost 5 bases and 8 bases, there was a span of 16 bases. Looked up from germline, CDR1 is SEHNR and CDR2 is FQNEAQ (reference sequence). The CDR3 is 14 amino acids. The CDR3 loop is CASSPFTGGDIQYF. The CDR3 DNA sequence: TGTGCCAGCAGCCCTTTTACAGGGGGGGACATTCAGTACTTC.

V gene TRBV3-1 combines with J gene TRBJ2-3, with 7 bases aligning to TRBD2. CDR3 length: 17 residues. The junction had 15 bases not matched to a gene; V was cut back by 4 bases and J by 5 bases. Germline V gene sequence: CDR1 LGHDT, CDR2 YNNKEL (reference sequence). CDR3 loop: CASSPSLWRGSEDTQYF. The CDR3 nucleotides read TGTGCCAGCAGCCCATCCCTCTGGCGGGGGAGCGAAGATACGCAGTATTTT.